This T cell receptor beta chain was identified in a study of blood T cell repertoires in COVID-19. Study-wide context: COVID-19 samples, acute and convalescent, were from the United States, Italy and Spain. The cDNA or gDNA used as material had been derived from T cells, B-cell-depleted T cells, or PBMCs.

V lost 4 bases, J lost 5 bases, and 11 bases stayed unmatched. Germline values: CDR1 SGDLS, CDR2 YYNGEE. The CDR3 is 15 residues long. How the authors handled the data: By means of reference gene primer amplification, nucleated cell counts were estimated. Method: immunoSEQ multiplex PCR; TCRdb's copy keeps in-frame clones and lacks some. The D gene and trimming were derived from the DNA, and the V and J assignments and clone size from that table. This table holds 240,000 or so clones, approximately 86% found once. The chain couples TRBV9 to TRBJ1-2, with 7 bases lining up with TRBD1. The receptor's source is a young woman with acute or convalescent COVID-19. The material sequenced was peripheral blood. The CDR3 region is CASSPLRQGNYGYTF. In DNA, the CDR3 is TGTGCCAGCAGCCCATTAAGACAGGGTAATTATGGCTACACCTTC.